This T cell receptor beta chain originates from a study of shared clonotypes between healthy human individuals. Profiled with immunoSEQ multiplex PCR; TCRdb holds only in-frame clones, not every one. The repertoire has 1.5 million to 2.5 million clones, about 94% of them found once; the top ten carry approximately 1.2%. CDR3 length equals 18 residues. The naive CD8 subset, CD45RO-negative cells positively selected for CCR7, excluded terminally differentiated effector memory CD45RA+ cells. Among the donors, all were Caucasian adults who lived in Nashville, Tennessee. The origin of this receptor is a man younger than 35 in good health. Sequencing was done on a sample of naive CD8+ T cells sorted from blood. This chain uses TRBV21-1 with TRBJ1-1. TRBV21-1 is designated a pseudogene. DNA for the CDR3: TGTGCCAGCAGCAAACTAATTGAAGCGGACACAAGGGGGGTTGAAGCTTTCTTT. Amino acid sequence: CASSKLIEADTRGVEAFF.